The TCR beta chain under discussion was sequenced for a study of blood T cells in healthy people across ages. Study outcomes and limitations: A conclusive naive versus antigen-experienced comparison was prevented by the unsorted PBMCs.

This clonotype was seen more than once but under ten times. The antigen is not known. The CDR3 is 16 amino acids. Germline V CDR1 and CDR2: SGHVS, FQNEAQ. V lost 5 bases and J lost 0, with 14 bases in between. The authors ran a second PCR of 7 to 11 cycles using a sample-barcoded 5' primer and a J-beta primer mix. One entry per CDR3 protein, called by TCRdb with MiXCR from the 5' RACE reads. The sample lists 1.5 million to 2 million distinct CDR3 sequences, around 48% occurring once. The genes are TRBV7-8 and TRBJ2-4; tentatively, D is TRBD1 (6 bases). The sequencing sample was made of blood. The TCR originated in a woman between 40 and 55 years old in good health. CDR3: CASSAQGTIAKNIQYF. The DNA for the CDR3 is TGTGCCAGCAGCGCACAGGGTACTATAGCCAAAAACATTCAGTACTTC.